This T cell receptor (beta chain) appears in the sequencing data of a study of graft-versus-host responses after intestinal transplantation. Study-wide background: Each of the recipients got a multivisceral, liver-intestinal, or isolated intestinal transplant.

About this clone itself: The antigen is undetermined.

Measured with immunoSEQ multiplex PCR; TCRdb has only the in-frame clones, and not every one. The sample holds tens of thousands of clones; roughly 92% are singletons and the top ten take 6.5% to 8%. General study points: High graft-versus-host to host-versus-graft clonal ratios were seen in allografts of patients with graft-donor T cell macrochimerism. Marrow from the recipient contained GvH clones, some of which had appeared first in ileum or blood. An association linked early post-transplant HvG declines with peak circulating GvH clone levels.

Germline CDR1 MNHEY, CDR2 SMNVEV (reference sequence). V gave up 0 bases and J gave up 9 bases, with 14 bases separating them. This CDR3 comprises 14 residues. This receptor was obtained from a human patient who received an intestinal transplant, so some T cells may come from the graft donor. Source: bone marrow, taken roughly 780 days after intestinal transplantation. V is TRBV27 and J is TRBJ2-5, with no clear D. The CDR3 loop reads CASSLSGRIRSQYF. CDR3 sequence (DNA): TGTGCCAGCAGTTTATCAGGGCGAATAAGGTCCCAGTACTTC.